The source of this T cell receptor (beta chain) is a study of spatial heterogeneity in lung cancer. Study conclusions and caveats: Coverage estimated for tumor T cells reached 5.5% to 9% for alpha chains and 12% to 15% for beta chains. Tumoral mutation counts were tracked by counts of expanded intratumoral alpha and beta TCRs.

Trimming cost V 6 bases and J 4 bases; bases outside gene matches: 4. Germline CDR1 and CDR2: MNHEY and SVGAGI. The CDR3 is 15 residues long. Time point of the sample: sample taken at primary tumor resection. Unsorted samples of tumor, nontumor lung or frozen PBMC had their whole RNA sequenced. Each TCR cDNA molecule carried a unique molecular identifier. TCRdb reprocessed the 5' RACE reads via MiXCR and lists one record per CDR3 protein. The sample yields some 2,100 distinct CDR3 sequences, approximately 8.2% seen once. By sample fraction, this clonotype is medium-sized. What it recognizes is unknown. The V call is TRBV6-5, the J call TRBJ2-7; 15 bases match TRBD2. This specimen consisted of lung tumor tissue, obtained at surgery. This sequence was found in a male donor with early-stage non-small cell lung cancer. The CDR3 DNA reads TGTGCCAGCAGCTGGACTAGCGGGGGGGCTTACGAGCAGTACTTC. Translation gives CASSWTSGGAYEQYF.